In this sample, the clone carrying this T cell receptor beta chain turned up many times. The antigen is unknown. Absence of ophthalmopathy progression within 18 months defined stable Graves' hyperthyroidism. PBMCs were derived from 10 ml fresh peripheral blood. These data originate in a study of T cells in Graves' hyperthyroidism and ophthalmopathy. Study-level results: Among thyroid clonotypes expanded above 0.001, most also appeared in blood.

The CDR3 has 16 residues. Trimming took 5 bases from V and 0 from J; bases not matched to a gene: 9. The germline V gene has CDR1 SGHRS and CDR2 YFSETQ. RNA transcripts yielded amplified TCR beta CDR3 regions. HTBI primers were used for first-round RT-PCR of the TCR CDR3. TCRdb called the multiplex PCR reads again in MiXCR, with one record for every CDR3 protein. The sample records over 150,000 distinct CDR3 sequences, more than 15% being singletons. The sequenced sample was blood. The receptor was derived from a woman between 50 and 59 years old with Graves' hyperthyroidism. The chain links TRBV5-1 to TRBJ1-1; 8 positions agree with TRBD1. Written as DNA, the CDR3 is TGCGCCAGCAGTAAAGCGACAGGGGTTTTGAACACTGAAGCTTTCTTT. Translating it yields CASSKATGVLNTEAFF.